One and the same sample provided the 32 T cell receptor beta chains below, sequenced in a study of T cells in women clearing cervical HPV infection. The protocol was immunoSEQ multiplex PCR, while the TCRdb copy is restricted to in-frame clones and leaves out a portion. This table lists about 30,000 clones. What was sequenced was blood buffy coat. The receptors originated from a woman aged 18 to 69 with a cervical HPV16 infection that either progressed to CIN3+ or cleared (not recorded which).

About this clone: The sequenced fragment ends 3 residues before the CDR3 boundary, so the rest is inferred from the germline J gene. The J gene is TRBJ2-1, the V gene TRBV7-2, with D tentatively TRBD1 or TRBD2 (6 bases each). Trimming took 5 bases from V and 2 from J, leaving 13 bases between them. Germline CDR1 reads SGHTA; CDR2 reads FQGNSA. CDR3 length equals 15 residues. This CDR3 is CASSLGAGPYNEQFF. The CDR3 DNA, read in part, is TGTGCCAGCAGCCTGGGGGCGGGACCCTACAATGAG.

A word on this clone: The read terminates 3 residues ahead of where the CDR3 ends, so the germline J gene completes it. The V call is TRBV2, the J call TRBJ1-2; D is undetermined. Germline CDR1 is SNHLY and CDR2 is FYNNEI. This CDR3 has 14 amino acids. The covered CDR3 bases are TGTGCCAGCAGTGAAGCGGCTAGCTCCTACGAC. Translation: CASSEAASSYD. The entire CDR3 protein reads CASSEAASSYDYTF. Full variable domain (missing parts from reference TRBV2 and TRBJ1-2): EPEVTQTPSHQVTQMGQEVILRCVPISNHLYFYWYRQILGQKVEFLVSFYNNEISEKSEIFDDQFSVERPDGSNFTLKIRSTKLEDSAMYFCASSEAASSYDYTFGSGTRLTVV.

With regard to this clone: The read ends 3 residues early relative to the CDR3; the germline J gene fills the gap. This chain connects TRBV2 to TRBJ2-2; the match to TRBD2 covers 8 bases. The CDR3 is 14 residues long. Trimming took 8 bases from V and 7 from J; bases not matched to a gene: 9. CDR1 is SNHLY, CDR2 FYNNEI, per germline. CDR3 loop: CASGPGTRNGELFF. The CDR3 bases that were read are TGTGCCAGCGGACCCGGGACTAGAAACGGGGAG.

CDR3 protein: CASSQEGLAVFSSYNEQFF. The DNA read from the CDR3 is TGTGCCAGCAGCCAAGAGGGACTAGCGGTCTTTAGCTCCTACAATGAG. The J gene is TRBJ2-1, the V gene TRBV14; 11 bases align to TRBD2. With the read ending 3 residues before the CDR3 end, the germline J gene is used to fill in that end. J was trimmed by 0 bases and V by 0 bases; bases with no gene match: 7. CDR1 is SGHDN, CDR2 FVKESK, per germline. CDR3 length: 19 amino acids. Drawing the rest from reference TRBV14 and TRBJ2-1, the complete variable domain is EAGVTQFPSHSVIEKGQTVTLRCDPISGHDNLYWYRRVMGKEIKFLLHFVKESKQDESGMPNNRFLAERTGGTYSTLKVQPAELEDSGVYFCASSQEGLAVFSSYNEQFFGPGTRLTVL.

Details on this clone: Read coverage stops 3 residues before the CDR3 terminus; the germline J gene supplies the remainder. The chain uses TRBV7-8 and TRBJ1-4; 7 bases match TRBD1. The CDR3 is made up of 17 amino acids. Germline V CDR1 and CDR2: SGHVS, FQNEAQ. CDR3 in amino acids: CASSSPRDSQRDSPLFF. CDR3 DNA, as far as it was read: TGTGCCAGCAGCTCCCCCCGGGACAGTCAGCGGGATTCACCA.

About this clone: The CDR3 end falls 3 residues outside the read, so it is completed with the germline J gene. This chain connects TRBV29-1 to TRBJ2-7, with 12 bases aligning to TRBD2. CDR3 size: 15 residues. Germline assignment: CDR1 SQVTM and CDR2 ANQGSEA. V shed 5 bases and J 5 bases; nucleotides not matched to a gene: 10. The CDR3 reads CSVRRTSGIQNEQYF. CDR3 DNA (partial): TGCAGCGTTAGGAGGACTAGCGGGATTCAAAACGAG.

CDR3: CASSGPGQARESYTF. The part of the CDR3 DNA that was read is TGTGCCAGCAGTGGACCGGGACAGGCCCGAGAAAGC. The chain recombines TRBV12-3 or TRBV12-4 with TRBJ1-2; TRBD1 matches 8 bases. The CDR3 end falls 3 residues outside the read, so it is completed with the germline J gene. The CDR3 consists of 15 residues.

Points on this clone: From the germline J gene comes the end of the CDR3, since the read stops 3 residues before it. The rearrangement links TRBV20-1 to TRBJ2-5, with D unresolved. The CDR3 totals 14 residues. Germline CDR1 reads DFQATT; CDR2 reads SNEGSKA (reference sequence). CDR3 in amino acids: CSARDQVGTDTQYF. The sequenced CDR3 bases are TGCAGTGCTAGAGATCAGGTCGGCACAGATACC.

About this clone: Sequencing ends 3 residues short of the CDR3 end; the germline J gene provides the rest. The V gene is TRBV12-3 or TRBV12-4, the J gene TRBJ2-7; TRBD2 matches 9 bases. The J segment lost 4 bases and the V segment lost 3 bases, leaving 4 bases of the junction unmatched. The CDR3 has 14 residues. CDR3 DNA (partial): TGTGCCAGCAGTTTTTTGGCGGGGGGGTACGAG. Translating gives CASSFLAGGYE. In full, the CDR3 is CASSFLAGGYEQYF.

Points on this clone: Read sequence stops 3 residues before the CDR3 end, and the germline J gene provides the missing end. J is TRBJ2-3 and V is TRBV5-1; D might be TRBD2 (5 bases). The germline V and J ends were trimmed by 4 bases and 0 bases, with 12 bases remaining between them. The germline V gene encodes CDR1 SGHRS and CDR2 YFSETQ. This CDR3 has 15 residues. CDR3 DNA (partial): TGCGCCAGCAGCCCATTTACGGGGAGCACAGATACG. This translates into CASSPFTGSTDT. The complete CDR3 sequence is CASSPFTGSTDTQYF.

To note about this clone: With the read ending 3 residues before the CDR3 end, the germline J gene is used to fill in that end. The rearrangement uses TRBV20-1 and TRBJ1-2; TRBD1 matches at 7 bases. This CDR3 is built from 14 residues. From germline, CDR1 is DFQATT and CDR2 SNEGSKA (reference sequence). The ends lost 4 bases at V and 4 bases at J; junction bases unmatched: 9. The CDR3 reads CSATPPDRAYGYTF. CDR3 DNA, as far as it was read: TGCAGTGCTACCCCACCCGACAGGGCCTATGGC.

CDR3 amino acids: CSASPAGLAGWDEQFF. The part of the CDR3 DNA that was read is TGCAGTGCTAGCCCGGCGGGACTAGCGGGTTGGGATGAG. The chain couples TRBV20-1 to TRBJ2-1, with 12 nucleotides matching TRBD2. The read ends 3 residues before the CDR3 terminus; that terminus is restored from the germline J gene. The germline V gene encodes CDR1 DFQATT and CDR2 SNEGSKA (reference sequence). With V trimmed by 3 bases and J by 8 bases, 11 bases remained unmatched. The length of the CDR3 is 16 residues.

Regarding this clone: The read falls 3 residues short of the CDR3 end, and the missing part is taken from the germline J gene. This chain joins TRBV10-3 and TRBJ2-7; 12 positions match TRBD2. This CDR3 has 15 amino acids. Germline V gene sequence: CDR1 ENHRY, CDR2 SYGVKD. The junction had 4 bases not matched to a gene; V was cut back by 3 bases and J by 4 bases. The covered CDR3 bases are TGTGCCATCAGTGATTCTAGCGGGGGGGCTTACGAG. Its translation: CAISDSSGGAYE. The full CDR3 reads CAISDSSGGAYEQYF.

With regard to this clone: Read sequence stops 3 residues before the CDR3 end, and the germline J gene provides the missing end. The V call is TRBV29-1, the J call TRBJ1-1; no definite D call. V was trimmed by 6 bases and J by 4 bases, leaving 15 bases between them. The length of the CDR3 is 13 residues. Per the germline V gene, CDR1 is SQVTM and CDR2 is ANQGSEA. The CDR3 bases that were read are TGCAGCGTGGCTGGCGGGGTGGCCACTGAA. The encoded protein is CSVAGGVATE. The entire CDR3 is CSVAGGVATEAFF.

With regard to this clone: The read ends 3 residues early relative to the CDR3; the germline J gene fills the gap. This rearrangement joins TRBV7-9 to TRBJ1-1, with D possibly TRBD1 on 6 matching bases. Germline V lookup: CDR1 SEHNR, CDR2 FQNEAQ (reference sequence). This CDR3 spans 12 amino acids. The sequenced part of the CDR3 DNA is TGTGCCAGCAGCGCATGGACAGAAGAA. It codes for CASSAWTEE. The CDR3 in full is CASSAWTEEAFF.

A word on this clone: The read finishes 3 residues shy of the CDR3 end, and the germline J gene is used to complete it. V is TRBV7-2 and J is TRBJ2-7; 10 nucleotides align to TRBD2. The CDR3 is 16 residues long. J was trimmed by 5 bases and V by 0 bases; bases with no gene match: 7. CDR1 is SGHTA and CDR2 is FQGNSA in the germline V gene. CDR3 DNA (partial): TGTGCCAGCAGCTTAGCGCGGGCTAGCGGGAGACACGAG. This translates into CASSLARASGRHE. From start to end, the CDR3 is CASSLARASGRHEQYF.

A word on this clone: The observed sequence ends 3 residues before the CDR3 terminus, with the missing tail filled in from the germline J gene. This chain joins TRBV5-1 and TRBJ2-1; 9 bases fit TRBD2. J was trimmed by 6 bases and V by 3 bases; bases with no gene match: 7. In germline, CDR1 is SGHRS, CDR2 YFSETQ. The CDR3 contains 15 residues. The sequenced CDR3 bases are TGCGCCAGCAGCTGGGGGCGGGGGGGATCCAATGAG. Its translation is CASSWGRGGSNE. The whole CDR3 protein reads CASSWGRGGSNEQFF.

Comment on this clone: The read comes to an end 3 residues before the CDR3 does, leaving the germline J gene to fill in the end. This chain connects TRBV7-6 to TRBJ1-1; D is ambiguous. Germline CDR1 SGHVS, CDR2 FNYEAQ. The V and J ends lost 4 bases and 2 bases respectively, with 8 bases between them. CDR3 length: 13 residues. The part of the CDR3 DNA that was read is TGTGCCAGCAGCTCAGATACCAACACTGAA. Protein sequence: CASSSDTNTE. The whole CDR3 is CASSSDTNTEAFF. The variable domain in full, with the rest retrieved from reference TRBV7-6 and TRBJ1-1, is GAGVSQSPRYKVTKRGQDVALRCDPISGHVSLYWYRQALGQGPEFLTYFNYEAQQDKSGLPNDRFSAERPEGSISTLTIQRTEQRDSAMYRCASSSDTNTEAFFGQGTRLTVV.

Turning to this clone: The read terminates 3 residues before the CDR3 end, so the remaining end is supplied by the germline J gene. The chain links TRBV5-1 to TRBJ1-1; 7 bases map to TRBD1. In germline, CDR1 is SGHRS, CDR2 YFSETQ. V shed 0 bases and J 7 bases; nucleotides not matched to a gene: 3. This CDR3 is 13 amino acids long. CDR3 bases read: TGCGCCAGCAGCTTGGAACAGGGGATTGAA. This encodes CASSLEQGIE. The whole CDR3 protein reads CASSLEQGIEAFF.

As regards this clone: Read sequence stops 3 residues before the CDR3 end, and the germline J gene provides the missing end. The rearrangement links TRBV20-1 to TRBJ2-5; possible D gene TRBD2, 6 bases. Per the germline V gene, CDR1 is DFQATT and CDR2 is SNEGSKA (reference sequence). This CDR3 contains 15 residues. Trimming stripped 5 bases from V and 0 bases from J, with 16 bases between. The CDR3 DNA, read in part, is TGCAGTGCTTCGGGTGGTCTAGCGAACCAAGAGACC. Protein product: CSASGGLANQET. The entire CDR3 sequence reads CSASGGLANQETQYF.

The CDR3 loop reads CASRMVSGGKTQYF. The CDR3 DNA, read in part, is TGTGCCAGCAGGATGGTTTCAGGGGGCAAGACC. V gene TRBV2 combines with J gene TRBJ2-5; TRBD1 agrees at 8 bases. The CDR3 end is not reached by the read, which stops 3 residues before it; the germline J gene fills it in. The CDR3 totals 14 residues. Germline CDR1 and CDR2: SNHLY and FYNNEI. J lost 6 bases, V lost 6 bases, and 9 bases had no gene match.

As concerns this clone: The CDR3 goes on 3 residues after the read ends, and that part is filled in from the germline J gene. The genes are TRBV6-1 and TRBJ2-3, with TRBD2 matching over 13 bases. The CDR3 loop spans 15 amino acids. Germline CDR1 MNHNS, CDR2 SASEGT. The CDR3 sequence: CASSGTSGRGETQYF. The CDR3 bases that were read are TGTGCCAGCAGTGGGACTAGCGGGAGAGGAGAGACG.

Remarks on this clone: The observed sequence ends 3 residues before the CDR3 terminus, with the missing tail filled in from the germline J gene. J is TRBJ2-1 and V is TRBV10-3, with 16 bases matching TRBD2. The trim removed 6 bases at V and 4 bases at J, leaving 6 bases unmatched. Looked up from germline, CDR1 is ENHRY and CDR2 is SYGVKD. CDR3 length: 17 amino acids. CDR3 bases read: TGTGCCATCAGCGGGACTAGCGGGAGGGGGGGATACAATGAG. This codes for CAISGTSGRGGYNE. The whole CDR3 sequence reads CAISGTSGRGGYNEQFF.

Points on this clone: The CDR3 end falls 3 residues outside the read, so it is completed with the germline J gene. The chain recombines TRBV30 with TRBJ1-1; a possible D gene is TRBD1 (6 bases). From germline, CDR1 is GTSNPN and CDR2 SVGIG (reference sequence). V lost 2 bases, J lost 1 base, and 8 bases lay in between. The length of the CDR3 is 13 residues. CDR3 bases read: TGTGCCTGGAGTCAGGGGTGGAACACTGAA. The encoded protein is CAWSQGWNTE. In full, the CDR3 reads CAWSQGWNTEAFF.

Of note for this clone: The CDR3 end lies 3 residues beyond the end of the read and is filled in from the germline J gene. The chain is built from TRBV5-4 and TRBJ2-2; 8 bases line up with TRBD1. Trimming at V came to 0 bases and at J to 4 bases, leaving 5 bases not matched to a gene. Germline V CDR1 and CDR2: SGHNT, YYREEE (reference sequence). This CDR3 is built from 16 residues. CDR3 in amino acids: CASSLVGRGPTGELFF. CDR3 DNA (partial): TGTGCCAGCAGCTTGGTGGGCAGGGGGCCCACCGGGGAG.

The sequenced CDR3 bases are TGTGCCAGTAGTAGCGAGGGGGCTGGTGAA. This gives the protein CASSSEGAGE. The entire CDR3 sequence reads CASSSEGAGEAFF. This chain links TRBV19 with TRBJ1-1, with 7 nucleotides matching TRBD1. The read terminates 3 residues ahead of where the CDR3 ends, so the germline J gene completes it. Germline V gives CDR1 LNHDA, CDR2 SQIVND (reference sequence). With V trimmed by 4 bases and J by 7 bases, 6 bases remained unmatched. CDR3 length equals 13 residues.

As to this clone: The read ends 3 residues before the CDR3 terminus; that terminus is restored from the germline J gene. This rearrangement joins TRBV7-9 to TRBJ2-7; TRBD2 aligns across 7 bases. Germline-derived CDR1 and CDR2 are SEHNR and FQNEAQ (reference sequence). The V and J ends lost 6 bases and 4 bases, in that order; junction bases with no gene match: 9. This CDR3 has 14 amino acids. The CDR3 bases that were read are TGTGCCAGCAGATCTAGCGGACTGTCTTACGAG. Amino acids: CASRSSGLSYE. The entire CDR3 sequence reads CASRSSGLSYEQYF.

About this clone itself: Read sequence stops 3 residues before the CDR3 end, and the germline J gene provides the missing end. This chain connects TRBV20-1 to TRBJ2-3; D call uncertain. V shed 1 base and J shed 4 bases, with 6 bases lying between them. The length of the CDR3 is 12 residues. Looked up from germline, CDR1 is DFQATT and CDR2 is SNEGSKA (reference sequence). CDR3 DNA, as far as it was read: TGCAGTGCTAGAGGTAGTCCAGATACG. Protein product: CSARGSPDT. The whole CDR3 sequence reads CSARGSPDTQYF.

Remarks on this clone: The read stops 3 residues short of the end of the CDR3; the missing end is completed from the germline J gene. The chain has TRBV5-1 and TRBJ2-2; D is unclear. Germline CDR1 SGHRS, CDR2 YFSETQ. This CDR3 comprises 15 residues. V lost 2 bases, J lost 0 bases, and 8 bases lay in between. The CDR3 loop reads CASSFGGSNTGELFF. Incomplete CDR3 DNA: TGCGCCAGCAGCTTTGGCGGTTCGAACACCGGGGAG.

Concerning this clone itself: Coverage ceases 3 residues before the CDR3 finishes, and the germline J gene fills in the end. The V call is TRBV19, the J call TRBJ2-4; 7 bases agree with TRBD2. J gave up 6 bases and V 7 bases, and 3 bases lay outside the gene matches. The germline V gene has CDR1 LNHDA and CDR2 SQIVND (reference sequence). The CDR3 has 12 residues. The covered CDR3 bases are TGTGCCAGTAACGGGGGGAGAAACATT. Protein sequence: CASNGGRNI. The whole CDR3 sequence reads CASNGGRNIQYF.

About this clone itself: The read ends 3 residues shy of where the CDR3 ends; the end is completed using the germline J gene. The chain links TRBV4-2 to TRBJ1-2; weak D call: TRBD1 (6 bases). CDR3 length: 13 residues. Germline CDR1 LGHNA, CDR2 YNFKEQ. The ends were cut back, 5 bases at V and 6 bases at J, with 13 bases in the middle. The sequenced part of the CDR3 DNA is TGTGCCAGCAGCGAAATCCGGGACAATGGC. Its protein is CASSEIRDNG. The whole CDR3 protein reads CASSEIRDNGYTF.

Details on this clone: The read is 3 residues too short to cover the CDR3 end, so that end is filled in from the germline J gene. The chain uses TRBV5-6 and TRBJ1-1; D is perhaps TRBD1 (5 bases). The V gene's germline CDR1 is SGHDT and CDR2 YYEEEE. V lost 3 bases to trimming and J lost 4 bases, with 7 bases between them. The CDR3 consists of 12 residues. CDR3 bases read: TGTGCCAGCAGCTGGGGGGTCACTGAA. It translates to CASSWGVTE. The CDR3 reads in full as CASSWGVTEAFF.